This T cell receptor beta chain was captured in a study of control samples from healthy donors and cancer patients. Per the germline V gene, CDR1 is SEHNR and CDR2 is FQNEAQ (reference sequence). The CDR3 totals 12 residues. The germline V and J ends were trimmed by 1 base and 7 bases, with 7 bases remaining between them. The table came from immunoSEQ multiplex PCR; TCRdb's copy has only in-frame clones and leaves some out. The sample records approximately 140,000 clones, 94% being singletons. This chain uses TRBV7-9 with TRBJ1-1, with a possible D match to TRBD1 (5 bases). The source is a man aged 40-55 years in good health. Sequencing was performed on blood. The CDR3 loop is CASSLGQLEAFF. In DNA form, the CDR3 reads TGTGCCAGCAGCTTAGGACAGCTTGAAGCTTTCTTT. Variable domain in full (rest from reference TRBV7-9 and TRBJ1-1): DTGVSQNPRHKITKRGQNVTFRCDPISEHNRLYWYRQTLGQGPEFLTYFQNEAQLEKSRLLSDRFSAERPKGSFSTLEIQRTEQGDSAMYLCASSLGQLEAFFGQGTRLTVV.